Below are 9 T cell receptor beta chains sequenced from a single sample in a study of T cell responses to AZD1222 COVID-19 vaccine. The assay was immunoSEQ multiplex PCR, and TCRdb's table has in-frame clones only and misses some. The sample carries 200,000 or so clones, roughly 91% recorded once. The starting material was peripheral blood, obtained on day 0 of MenACWY control vaccination. These receptors originate from an adult in good health.

The chain links TRBV3-1 (or the pseudogene TRBV3-2) to TRBJ2-1, with TRBD1 as a possible D gene (5 bases). CDR3 size: 15 residues. V dropped 0 bases and J dropped 7 bases, with 13 bases sitting between them. CDR1 is LGHDT and CDR2 is YNNKEL in the germline V gene (reference sequence). The CDR3 here is CASSQDPQGRNEQFF. The CDR3 coding sequence is TGTGCCAGCAGCCAAGATCCGCAGGGTCGGAATGAGCAGTTCTTC.

CDR3 residues: CASSPAAGLATNEKLFF. The CDR3 DNA reads TGCGCCAGCAGCCCCGCAGCTGGGCTTGCAACTAATGAAAAACTGTTTTTT. V and J are TRBV5-1 and TRBJ1-4; no firm D call. CDR3 length: 17 amino acids. Germline V gene sequence: CDR1 SGHRS, CDR2 YFSETQ. The ends were cut back, 4 bases at V and 0 bases at J, with 16 bases in the middle.

The CDR3 DNA is TGTGCCAGCAGTTTATGGGGGGGGGCCAACGTCCTGACTTTC. This translates into CASSLWGGANVLTF. The chain links TRBV27 to TRBJ2-6; D possibly uses TRBD1 or TRBD2 (5 bases each). Looked up from germline, CDR1 is MNHEY and CDR2 is SMNVEV (reference sequence). V was pared by 1 base and J by 4 bases, with 5 bases between. The CDR3 covers 14 residues.

The rearrangement uses TRBV30 and TRBJ1-1; D call uncertain. The CDR3 covers 13 residues. CDR1 and CDR2 (germline): GTSNPN, SVGIG (reference sequence). Trimming took 0 bases from V and 4 from J, leaving 9 bases between them. CDR3 region: CAWSVRSSTEAFF. DNA for the CDR3: TGTGCCTGGAGTGTACGGAGTAGCACTGAAGCTTTCTTT.

This clone was picked up one time. The chain combines TRBV5-1 with TRBJ2-5; possibly TRBD2 for D (5 bases). V was trimmed by 0 bases and J by 2 bases, leaving 8 bases between them. CDR1 is SGHRS and CDR2 is YFSETQ in the germline V gene. CDR3 size: 14 residues. In DNA form, the CDR3 reads TGCGCCAGCAGCTTGGACCCGGGGCAAGAGACCCAGTACTTC. Protein product: CASSLDPGQETQYF. Drawing the rest from reference TRBV5-1 and TRBJ2-5, the complete variable domain is KAGVTQTPRYLIKTRGQQVTLSCSPISGHRSVSWYQQTPGQGLQFLFEYFSETQRNKGNFPGRFSGRQFSNSRSEMNVSTLELGDSALYLCASSLDPGQETQYFGPGTRLLVL.

This sequence joins TRBV7-2 and TRBJ2-7, with a possible D match to TRBD2 (6 bases). V lost 8 bases and J lost 3, with 20 bases in between. This CDR3 is 15 amino acids long. Germline lookup yields CDR1 SGHTA and CDR2 FQGNSA. CDR3 region: CASSPSLAGYYEQYF. CDR3 nucleotide sequence: TGTGCCAGCTCTCCCTCTCTGGCGGGGTACTACGAGCAGTACTTC.

The J gene is TRBJ2-5, the V gene TRBV7-2; the D gene is possibly TRBD2 (7 bases). Germline-derived CDR1 and CDR2 are SGHTA and FQGNSA. The CDR3 is 15 amino acids. Trimming shortened V by 5 bases and J by 4 bases, and 17 bases separated the two germline ends. The CDR3 reads CASSPGGHRLETQYF. The CDR3 nucleotides read TGTGCCAGCAGCCCGGGGGGACATCGGTTAGAGACCCAGTACTTC.

The rearrangement uses TRBV5-4 and TRBJ1-1, with D uncertain. The germline V gene has CDR1 SGHNT and CDR2 YYREEE (reference sequence). The ends were cut back, 3 bases at V and 2 bases at J, with 8 bases in the middle. The CDR3 is made up of 13 amino acids. CDR3 bases: TGTGCCAGCAGCTACGCTTATAACACTGAAGCTTTCTTT. This codes for CASSYAYNTEAFF.

V usage is TRBV4-3 and J usage is TRBJ1-6; a weak D match, TRBD1 (6 bases). CDR3 length: 14 residues. Germline V lookup: CDR1 LGHNA, CDR2 YSLEER. V lost 0 bases to trimming and J lost 9 bases, with 9 bases between them. The CDR3 region has the DNA TGCGCCAGCAGCCAAGATGCAGGGGTTTCACCCCTCCACTTT. Its protein product is CASSQDAGVSPLHF.